Below are 6 T cell receptor beta chains sequenced from a single sample in a study of blood T cell repertoires in COVID-19. The method was immunoSEQ multiplex PCR; TCRdb's version includes in-frame clones alone and lacks a portion of them. The table records tens of thousands of clones, 78% of them present only once. What was sequenced was peripheral blood. All receptors derive from a human donor in a cohort sampled during active COVID-19.

The chain uses TRBV2 and TRBJ1-5; 8 positions match TRBD1. J gave up 3 bases and V 5 bases, and 6 bases lay outside the gene matches. Per germline, CDR1 SNHLY and CDR2 FYNNEI. The CDR3 has 15 residues. The CDR3 nucleotides are TGTGCCAGCAGTCCTTTGACAGGGGTCAATCAGCCCCAGCATTTT. Its translation is CASSPLTGVNQPQHF.

The J gene is TRBJ2-1, the V gene TRBV24-1, with D maybe TRBD2 (6 bases). CDR1 is KGHDR, CDR2 SFDVKD, per germline. V was shortened by 4 bases and J by 0 bases, with 24 bases between the two germline ends. CDR3 size: 20 residues. The CDR3 loop is CATSDLDGGSAGYSYNEQFF. In nucleotides, the CDR3 is TGTGCCACCAGTGACCTCGACGGGGGATCGGCGGGGTACTCCTACAATGAGCAGTTCTTC.

CDR3 protein: CASSQKPLGQGYHEQYV. The CDR3 bases are TGTGCCAGCAGCCAGAAGCCACTGGGACAGGGATATCACGAGCAGTACGTC. The V gene is TRBV3-1 (or the pseudogene TRBV3-2), the J gene TRBJ2-7; 9 bases line up with TRBD1. Germline-derived CDR1 and CDR2 are LGHDT and YNNKEL (reference sequence). The CDR3 totals 17 residues. The V and J ends lost 3 bases and 5 bases, in that order; junction bases with no gene match: 14.

This CDR3 is CASSPSTSNEQYV. CDR3 coding DNA: TGTGCCAGCAGTCCATCGACTAGTAACGAGCAGTACGTC. This chain connects TRBV11-3 to TRBJ2-7; D perhaps matches TRBD2 (6 bases). V was shortened by 6 bases and J by 5 bases, with 14 bases between the two germline ends. In germline, CDR1 is SGHNT, CDR2 YENEEA. The CDR3 contains 13 residues.

The chain joins TRBV6-6 to TRBJ1-5; D gene ambiguous. Trimming removed 8 bases at V and 2 bases at J, with 13 bases between. Per the germline V gene, CDR1 is MNHNY and CDR2 is SVGAGI (reference sequence). CDR3 length equals 14 residues. CDR3 protein: CASQGGLGNQPQHF. As DNA, the CDR3 is TGTGCCAGCCAAGGCGGGTTAGGCAATCAGCCCCAGCATTTT.

This clone showed up just a few times. The genes are TRBV10-3 and TRBJ2-5; 7 nucleotides line up with TRBD2. Losses at the gene ends were 0 bases for V and 6 bases for J; bases not matched to a gene: 10. Germline V gene lookup returns CDR1 ENHRY and CDR2 SYGVKD. The length of the CDR3 is 16 residues. The CDR3 sequence: CAISESIGLGGKTQYF. The CDR3 region has the DNA TGTGCCATCAGTGAGTCTATCGGGCTCGGGGGGAAGACCCAGTACTTC.